This T cell receptor (beta chain) stems from a study of cytomegalovirus exposure and HLA in healthy donors. The CDR3 extends over 15 amino acids. V dropped 0 bases and J dropped 0 bases, with 9 bases sitting between them. Germline-derived CDR1 and CDR2 are MNHNS and SASEGT. A multiplex PCR was run with 60 Vbeta primers and 13 Jbeta primers. Generated by immunoSEQ multiplex PCR, the TCRdb table keeps only in-frame clones and is missing some. The sample holds approximately 150,000 clones; 84% are singletons and the top ten take roughly 1%. The chain couples TRBV6-1 to TRBJ2-7; a weak D match, TRBD2 (5 bases). The TCR was taken from a man aged 25 to 40 in good health and CMV-seronegative. The sample was PBMCs. This CDR3 reads CASSEAGVSSYEQYF. The CDR3 DNA reads as TGTGCCAGCAGTGAAGCCGGGGTAAGCTCCTACGAGCAGTACTTC.